Each of the 27 T cell receptor beta chains below was sequenced from the same sample in a study of cytomegalovirus exposure and HLA in healthy donors. The PCR had 60 Vbeta and 13 Jbeta primers. Sequencing used immunoSEQ multiplex PCR; TCRdb keeps in-frame clones, though not all of them. The sample has over 150,000 clones, roughly 73% seen once. Sequencing was done on a sample of PBMCs. The origin of the receptors is a male donor in good health and CMV-seronegative.

V is TRBV30 and J is TRBJ1-5, with unresolved D. Germline lookup yields CDR1 GTSNPN and CDR2 SVGIG (reference sequence). CDR3 size: 11 residues. Between the trimmed V and J ends, which lost 5 bases and 9 bases, there was a span of 11 bases. The CDR3 DNA is TGTGCCTGGGGTAGAGGCGGGCCCCAGCATTTT. Encoded protein: CAWGRGGPQHF.

The chain is built from TRBV4-3 and TRBJ2-2, with 8 positions matching TRBD2. V lost 4 bases and J lost 4; bases outside the gene matches: 8. CDR1 is LGHNA, CDR2 YSLEER, per germline. This CDR3 is 16 amino acids long. For the CDR3, the DNA is TGCGCCAGCAGCCTTCGCGGGGGGTTGGGCACCGGGGAGCTGTTTTTT. It specifies CASSLRGGLGTGELFF.

The V and J genes are TRBV18 and TRBJ1-2; D gene ambiguous. V was trimmed by 0 bases and J by 7 bases, leaving 12 bases between them. The germline V gene encodes CDR1 KGHSH and CDR2 LQKENI. The CDR3 has 14 residues. The DNA of the CDR3 is TGTGCCAGCTCACCACCGGCCCTGGGGAGTGGCTACACCTTC. It encodes CASSPPALGSGYTF.

This chain uses TRBV27 with TRBJ1-2; no definite D call. Germline V gene lookup returns CDR1 MNHEY and CDR2 SMNVEV (reference sequence). This CDR3 is built from 13 residues. The V end lost 4 bases, the J end lost 6 bases, and 12 bases lay between the germline ends. The CDR3 nucleotides read TGTGCCAGCAGTTCAGTCCTTTCAGATGGCTACACCTTC. It encodes CASSSVLSDGYTF.

A few counts support this clone. V is TRBV18 and J is TRBJ2-1; D perhaps matches TRBD2 (5 bases). This CDR3 has 16 residues. Germline V gene lookup returns CDR1 KGHSH and CDR2 LQKENI. The V gene lost 6 bases and the J gene lost 5 bases, with 20 bases spanning the gap. In DNA form, the CDR3 reads TGTGCCAGCTCCTTAATTCCCGGGAACCTTGACAATGAGCAGTTCTTC. This translates into CASSLIPGNLDNEQFF.

In DNA form, the CDR3 reads TGTGCCAGCAAGACAGGGTCCCATCAGCCCCAGCATTTT. Translated, it gives CASKTGSHQPQHF. The chain has TRBV6-1 and TRBJ1-5; 7 bases are a match to TRBD1. CDR3 length: 13 amino acids. The J segment lost 5 bases and the V segment lost 7 bases, leaving 5 bases of the junction unmatched. CDR1 and CDR2 from the germline V gene are MNHNS and SASEGT.

The V and J genes are TRBV5-1 and TRBJ1-3; 7 nucleotides align to TRBD1. The germline CDR1 and CDR2 sequences are SGHRS and YFSETQ. The CDR3 is made up of 16 amino acids. V trimming: 4 bases; J trimming: 0 bases; junction bases outside the gene matches: 7. The CDR3, as DNA: TGCGCCAGCAGCCTAACGACAGGGAGCTCTGGAAACACCATATATTTT. Its translation is CASSLTTGSSGNTIYF.

The V and J genes are TRBV9 and TRBJ1-2; TRBD1 agrees at 7 bases. The V segment lost 2 bases and the J segment 3 bases; nucleotides outside the gene matches: 7. Germline V gene lookup returns CDR1 SGDLS and CDR2 YYNGEE. The CDR3 loop spans 15 amino acids. The CDR3 DNA is TGTGCCAGCAGCGTTTCGGGACAGAGCGACTATGGCTACACCTTC. It encodes CASSVSGQSDYGYTF.

The chain couples TRBV7-9 to TRBJ1-1; perhaps TRBD1 as D (5 bases). CDR3 length: 15 residues. Trimming removed 3 bases from V and 4 bases from J, with 15 bases in between. Germline values: CDR1 SEHNR, CDR2 FQNEAQ (reference sequence). The CDR3 region is CASSFVQGTTTEAFF. The CDR3 DNA follows: TGTGCCAGCAGCTTCGTCCAGGGTACGACCACTGAAGCTTTCTTT.

V and J are TRBV4-1 and TRBJ2-1, with 8 positions matching TRBD2. The CDR3 is 16 amino acids. V dropped 1 base and J dropped 4; count of bases not matched to a gene: 6. Germline V gene data show CDR1 as MGHRA and CDR2 as YSYEKL. CDR3 sequence (DNA): TGCGCCAGCAGCCAAGTGGCGGGAGGACTATACAATGAGCAGTTCTTC. Translation gives CASSQVAGGLYNEQFF.

The chain employs TRBV5-1 and TRBJ1-4; 10 bases match TRBD1. Unmatched junction bases numbered 10, after V lost 0 bases and J lost 8 bases. This CDR3 region has 17 residues. Per the germline V gene, CDR1 is SGHRS and CDR2 is YFSETQ. The CDR3 DNA sequence: TGCGCCAGCAGCTTGGTCCCCCCCGGGACAGGGGCCGAAAAACTGTTTTTT. This translates into CASSLVPPGTGAEKLFF.

The chain links TRBV4-1 to TRBJ2-7; a weak D match, TRBD2 (5 bases). Looked up from germline, CDR1 is MGHRA and CDR2 is YSYEKL. The CDR3 spans 15 residues. The V gene lost 0 bases and the J gene lost 4 bases, with 13 bases spanning the gap. CDR3 region: CASSQESRDRYEQYF. For the CDR3, the DNA is TGCGCCAGCAGCCAAGAATCCCGGGATCGGTACGAGCAGTACTTC.

About this clone itself: The same CDR3 is also encoded by other DNA sequences in this sample. The chain has TRBV19 and TRBJ2-7; 8 positions agree with TRBD1. Germline lookup yields CDR1 LNHDA and CDR2 SQIVND (reference sequence). After removal of 6 bases from V and 0 bases from J, the junction contained 1 base not matched to a gene. The CDR3 covers 13 residues. The CDR3 coding sequence is TGTGCCAGTAGAGACAGGGGCTCCTACGAGCAGTACTTC. The encoded protein is CASRDRGSYEQYF.

The chain recombines TRBV7-6 with TRBJ2-1; the match to TRBD2 covers 7 bases. CDR1 is SGHVS and CDR2 is FNYEAQ in the germline V gene. The junction had 8 bases not matched to a gene; V was cut back by 6 bases and J by 3 bases. This CDR3 spans 15 amino acids. CDR3 sequence: CASSPSGASYNEQFF. CDR3 DNA sequence: TGTGCCAGCAGTCCTAGCGGAGCGAGCTACAATGAGCAGTTCTTC.

The rearrangement uses TRBV9 and TRBJ1-5; D perhaps matches TRBD1 (5 bases). Trimming took 0 bases from V and 7 from J, leaving 14 bases between them. The CDR3 is made up of 15 amino acids. Germline V gives CDR1 SGDLS, CDR2 YYNGEE. Written as DNA, the CDR3 is TGTGCCAGCAGCGTAGGAGACAGTTTTAACCAGCCCCAGCATTTT. Residues: CASSVGDSFNQPQHF.

The chain recombines TRBV7-9 with TRBJ1-5; a weak D match, TRBD1 (5 bases). V was shortened by 5 bases and J by 0 bases, with 11 bases between the two germline ends. CDR1 is SEHNR, CDR2 FQNEAQ, per germline (reference sequence). The CDR3 spans 15 residues. The CDR3 region has the DNA TGTGCCAGCAGCCAGACAGTCTATAGCAATCAGCCCCAGCATTTT. Protein: CASSQTVYSNQPQHF.

CDR3 in DNA: TGTGCCAGCAGCTCCATCTTAACTCCCGGGGAGCTGTTTTTT. As protein: CASSSILTPGELFF. The chain employs TRBV7-2 and TRBJ2-2; D remains ambiguous. Trimming cost V 4 bases and J 6 bases, with 12 bases left between them. Germline CDR1 SGHTA, CDR2 FQGNSA. This CDR3 has 14 amino acids.

This chain uses TRBV11-2 with TRBJ2-1; D not certain. CDR1 and CDR2 from the germline V gene are SGHAT and FQNNGV. The V end lost 2 bases, the J end lost 10 bases, and 9 bases lay between the germline ends. This CDR3 has 12 amino acids. This chain's CDR3 is CASSLYAEEQFF. CDR3 DNA: TGTGCCAGCAGCTTATATGCAGAAGAGCAGTTCTTC.

This chain uses TRBV19 with TRBJ1-3, with 7 bases fitting TRBD1. Germline values: CDR1 LNHDA, CDR2 SQIVND (reference sequence). J was trimmed by 3 bases and V by 7 bases; bases with no gene match: 9. This CDR3 contains 15 residues. This chain's CDR3 is CASNPGTDHGNTIYF. CDR3 in DNA: TGTGCCAGTAACCCCGGGACAGATCATGGAAACACCATATATTTT.

In its sample, this clone was seen a few times. Here the CDR3 reads CASSSGGRGLQETQYF. The CDR3 region has the DNA TGCGCCAGCAGCTCGGGTGGCAGGGGCCTCCAAGAGACCCAGTACTTC. The chain links TRBV5-1 to TRBJ2-5; TRBD1 might be the D (6 bases). V gave up 3 bases and J gave up 1 base, with 16 bases separating them. The germline V gene encodes CDR1 SGHRS and CDR2 YFSETQ. CDR3 length: 16 amino acids.

V gene TRBV5-1 combines with J gene TRBJ1-1; D remains unclear. The V gene's germline CDR1 is SGHRS and CDR2 YFSETQ. The CDR3 is 13 residues long. The germline V and J ends were trimmed by 4 bases and 1 base, with 8 bases remaining between them. DNA of the CDR3: TGCGCCAGCAGCAAAAACACGAACACTGAAGCTTTCTTT. This sequence encodes CASSKNTNTEAFF.

In the case of this clone: In the same sample, other DNA sequences code for this CDR3. This chain joins TRBV5-6 and TRBJ2-2, with a weak D call TRBD1 (5 bases). CDR1 is SGHDT and CDR2 is YYEEEE in the germline V gene. Deletions cut 1 base from V and 9 bases from J, with 10 bases between. There are 13 residues in the CDR3. CDR3 protein: CASSLSAGRELFF. CDR3 bases: TGTGCCAGCAGCTTGTCAGCAGGGAGGGAGCTGTTTTTT.

V is TRBV29-1 and J is TRBJ2-1; 7 bases map to TRBD1. Per germline, CDR1 SQVTM and CDR2 ANQGSEA. The CDR3 contains 12 residues. Losses at the gene ends were 6 bases for V and 9 bases for J; bases not matched to a gene: 8. CDR3 amino acids: CSVSLQGPEQFF. CDR3 DNA sequence: TGCAGCGTCTCCCTACAGGGGCCTGAGCAGTTCTTC.

The chain couples TRBV7-2 to TRBJ2-7; D ambiguous. The CDR3 loop spans 12 amino acids. Trimming stripped 2 bases from V and 5 bases from J, with 7 bases between. The germline V gene encodes CDR1 SGHTA and CDR2 FQGNSA. CDR3 DNA sequence: TGTGCCAGCAGCTTACGGTATAACGAGCAGTACTTC. Amino acid sequence: CASSLRYNEQYF.

The chain employs TRBV11-2 and TRBJ1-1; 7 bases line up with TRBD1. The CDR3 length is 14 residues. With V trimmed by 2 bases and J by 12 bases, 12 bases remained unmatched. Germline V gives CDR1 SGHAT, CDR2 FQNNGV. This chain's CDR3 is CASSLTEGAPNSFF. The CDR3 DNA reads as TGTGCCAGCAGCTTAACTGAGGGGGCCCCTAATTCTTTCTTT.

The genes are TRBV4-2 and TRBJ2-3, with 7 bases fitting TRBD2. This CDR3 is 16 amino acids long. Germline V gives CDR1 LGHNA, CDR2 YNFKEQ. The trim removed 4 bases at V and 1 base at J, leaving 8 bases unmatched. CDR3 protein: CASSLRRESGTDTQYF. The CDR3 bases are TGTGCCAGCAGCCTTAGGCGGGAGTCAGGCACAGATACGCAGTATTTT.

This chain connects TRBV2 to TRBJ2-1; 9 bases agree with TRBD2. The CDR3 loop spans 15 amino acids. The V segment lost 5 bases and the J segment 8 bases; nucleotides outside the gene matches: 10. Germline CDR1 and CDR2: SNHLY and FYNNEI. CDR3 sequence (DNA): TGTGCCAGCAGTCTCCGGGCGGGGGGGCAGGATGAGCAGTTCTTC. It codes for CASSLRAGGQDEQFF.